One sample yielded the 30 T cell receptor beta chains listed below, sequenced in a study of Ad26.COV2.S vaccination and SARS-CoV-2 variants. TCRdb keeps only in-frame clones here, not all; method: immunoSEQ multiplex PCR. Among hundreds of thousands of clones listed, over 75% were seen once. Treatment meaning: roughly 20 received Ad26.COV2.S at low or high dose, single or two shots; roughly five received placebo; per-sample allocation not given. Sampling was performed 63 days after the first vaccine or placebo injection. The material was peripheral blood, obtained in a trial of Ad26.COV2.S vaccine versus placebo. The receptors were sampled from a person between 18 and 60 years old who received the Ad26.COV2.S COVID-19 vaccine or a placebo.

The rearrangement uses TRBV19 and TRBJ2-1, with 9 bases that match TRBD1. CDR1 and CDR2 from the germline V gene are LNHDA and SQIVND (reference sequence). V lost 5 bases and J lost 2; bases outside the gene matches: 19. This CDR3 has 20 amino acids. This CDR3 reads CASSLGRDRDSHRPYNEQFF. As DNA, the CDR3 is TGTGCCAGTAGTTTGGGACGGGACAGGGATTCCCATCGCCCCTACAATGAGCAGTTCTTC.

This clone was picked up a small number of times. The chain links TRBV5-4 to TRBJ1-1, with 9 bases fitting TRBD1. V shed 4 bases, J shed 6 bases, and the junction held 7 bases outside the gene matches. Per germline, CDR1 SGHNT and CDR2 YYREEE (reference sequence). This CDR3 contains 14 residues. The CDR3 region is CASSLRDRESEAFF. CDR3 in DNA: TGTGCCAGCAGCCTTCGGGACAGGGAGTCTGAAGCTTTCTTT.

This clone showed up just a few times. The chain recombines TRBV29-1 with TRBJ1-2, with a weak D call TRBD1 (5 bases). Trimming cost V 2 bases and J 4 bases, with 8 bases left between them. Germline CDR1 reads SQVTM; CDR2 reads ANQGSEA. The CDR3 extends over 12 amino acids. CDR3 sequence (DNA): TGCAGCGTTGAACAGGGAGGCTATGGCTACACCTTC. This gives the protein CSVEQGGYGYTF.

This CDR3 is CASHSVNSPEAFF. In DNA form, the CDR3 reads TGTGCCAGTCACAGTGTTAACTCCCCTGAAGCTTTCTTT. The chain joins TRBV19 to TRBJ1-1; no reliable D call. The CDR3 has 13 residues. Trimming left V 8 bases short and J 6 bases short, with 16 bases between. Germline lookup yields CDR1 LNHDA and CDR2 SQIVND (reference sequence).

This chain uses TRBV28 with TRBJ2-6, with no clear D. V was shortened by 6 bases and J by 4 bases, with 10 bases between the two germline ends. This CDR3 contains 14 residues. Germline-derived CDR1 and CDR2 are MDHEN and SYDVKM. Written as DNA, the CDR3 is TGTGCCAGCAGGATCCCCACCGGGGCCAACGTCCTGACTTTC. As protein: CASRIPTGANVLTF. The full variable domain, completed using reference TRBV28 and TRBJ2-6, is DVKVTQSSRYLVKRTGEKVFLECVQDMDHENMFWYRQDPGLGLRLIYFSYDVKMKEKGDIPEGYSVSREKKERFSLILESASTNQTSMYLCASRIPTGANVLTFGAGSRLTVL.

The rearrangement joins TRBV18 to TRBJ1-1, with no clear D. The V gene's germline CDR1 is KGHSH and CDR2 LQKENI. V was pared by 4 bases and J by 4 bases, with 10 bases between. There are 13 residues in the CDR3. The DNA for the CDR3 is TGTGCCAGCTCACAAGAAGGGAGCACTGAAGCTTTCTTT. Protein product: CASSQEGSTEAFF.

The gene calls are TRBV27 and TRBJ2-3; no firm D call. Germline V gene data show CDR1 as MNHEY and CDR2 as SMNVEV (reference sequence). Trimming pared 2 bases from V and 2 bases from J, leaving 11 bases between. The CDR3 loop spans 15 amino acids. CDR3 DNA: TGTGCCAGCAGTTTAAGCTTTACCTTCACAGATACGCAGTATTTT. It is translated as CASSLSFTFTDTQYF.

The CDR3 nucleotides read TGTGCCAGCAGTGAATGGGGGCCCTTGAACACTGAAGCTTTCTTT. Translated, it gives CASSEWGPLNTEAFF. V usage is TRBV25-1 and J usage is TRBJ1-1; a weak D match, TRBD1 (6 bases). CDR1 is MGHDK and CDR2 is SYGVNS in the germline V gene. V lost 1 base and J lost 0, with 9 bases in between. The CDR3 runs to 15 residues. Drawing the rest from reference TRBV25-1 and TRBJ1-1, the complete variable domain is EADIYQTPRYLVIGTGKKITLECSQTMGHDKMYWYQQDPGMELHLIHYSYGVNSTEKGDLSSESTVSRIRTEHFPLTLESARPSHTSQYLCASSEWGPLNTEAFFGQGTRLTVV.

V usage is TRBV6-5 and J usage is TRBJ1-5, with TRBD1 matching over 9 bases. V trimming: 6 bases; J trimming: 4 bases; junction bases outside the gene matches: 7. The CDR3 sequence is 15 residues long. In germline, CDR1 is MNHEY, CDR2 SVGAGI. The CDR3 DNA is TGTGCCAGCAGACCACAGGGGGCGCGGAATCAGCCCCAGCATTTT. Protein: CASRPQGARNQPQHF.

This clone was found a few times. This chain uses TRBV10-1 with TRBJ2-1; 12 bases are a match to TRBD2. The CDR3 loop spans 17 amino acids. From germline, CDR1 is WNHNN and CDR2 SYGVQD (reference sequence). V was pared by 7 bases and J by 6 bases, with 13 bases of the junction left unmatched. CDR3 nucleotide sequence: TGCGCCAGCACTATGCTCTGGACTAGCGGGGATGCCAATGAGCAGTTCTTC. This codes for CASTMLWTSGDANEQFF.

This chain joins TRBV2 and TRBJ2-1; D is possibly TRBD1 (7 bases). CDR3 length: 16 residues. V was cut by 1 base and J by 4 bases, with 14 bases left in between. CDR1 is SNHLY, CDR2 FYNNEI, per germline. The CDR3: CASSEGSGGYYNEQFF. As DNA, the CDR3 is TGTGCCAGCAGTGAAGGATCAGGGGGGTATTACAATGAGCAGTTCTTC.

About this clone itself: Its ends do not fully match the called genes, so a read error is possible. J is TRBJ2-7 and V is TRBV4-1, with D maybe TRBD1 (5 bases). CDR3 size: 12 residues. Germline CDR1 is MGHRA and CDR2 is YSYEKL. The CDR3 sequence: CASRAVTGIFFF. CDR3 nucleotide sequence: TGCGCCAGCAGGGCGGTTACAGGTATTTTTTTCTTC.

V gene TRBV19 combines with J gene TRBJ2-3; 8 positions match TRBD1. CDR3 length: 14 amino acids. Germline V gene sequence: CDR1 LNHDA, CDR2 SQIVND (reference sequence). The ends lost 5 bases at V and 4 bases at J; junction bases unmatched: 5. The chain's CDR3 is CASSRQQGADTQYF. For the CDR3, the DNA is TGTGCCAGTAGTCGCCAACAGGGGGCAGATACGCAGTATTTT.

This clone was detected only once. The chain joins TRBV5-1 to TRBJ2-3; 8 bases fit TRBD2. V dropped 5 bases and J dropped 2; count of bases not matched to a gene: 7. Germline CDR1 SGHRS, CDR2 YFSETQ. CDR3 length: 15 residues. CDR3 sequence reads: CASRGIGGATDTQYF. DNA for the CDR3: TGCGCCAGCAGGGGAATCGGGGGGGCCACAGATACGCAGTATTTT.

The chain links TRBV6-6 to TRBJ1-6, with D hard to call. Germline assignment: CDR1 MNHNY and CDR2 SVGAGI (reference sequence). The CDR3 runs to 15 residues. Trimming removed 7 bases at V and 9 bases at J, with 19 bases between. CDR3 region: CASKGTVGSASPLHF. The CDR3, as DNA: TGTGCCAGCAAGGGAACAGTCGGCTCCGCTTCACCCCTCCACTTT.

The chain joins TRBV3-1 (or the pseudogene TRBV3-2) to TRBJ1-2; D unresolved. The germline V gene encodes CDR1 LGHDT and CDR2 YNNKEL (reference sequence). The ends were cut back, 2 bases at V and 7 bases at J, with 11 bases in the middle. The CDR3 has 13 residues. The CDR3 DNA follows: TGTGCCAGCAGCCAAATGAACGCGGTTGGCTACACCTTC. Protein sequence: CASSQMNAVGYTF.

This chain's CDR3 is CANASPGTLTDTQYF. Written as DNA, the CDR3 is TGTGCCAACGCCTCCCCAGGGACACTTACAGATACGCAGTATTTT. The V gene is TRBV11-2, the J gene TRBJ2-3; weak D call: TRBD1 (6 bases). Trimming shortened V by 10 bases and J by 3 bases, and 20 bases separated the two germline ends. The CDR3 spans 15 residues. In germline, CDR1 is SGHAT, CDR2 FQNNGV.

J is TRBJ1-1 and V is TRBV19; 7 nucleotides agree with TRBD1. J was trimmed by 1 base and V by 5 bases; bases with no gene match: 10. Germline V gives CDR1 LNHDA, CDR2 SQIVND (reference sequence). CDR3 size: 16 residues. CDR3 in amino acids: CASSPRTGKQNTEAFF. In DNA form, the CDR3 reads TGTGCCAGTAGTCCCCGGACAGGAAAGCAGAACACTGAAGCTTTCTTT. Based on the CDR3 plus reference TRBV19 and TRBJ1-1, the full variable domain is DGGITQSPKYLFRKEGQNVTLSCEQNLNHDAMYWYRQDPGQGLRLIYYSQIVNDFQKGDIAEGYSVSREKKESFPLTVTSAQKNPTAFYLCASSPRTGKQNTEAFFGQGTRLTVV.

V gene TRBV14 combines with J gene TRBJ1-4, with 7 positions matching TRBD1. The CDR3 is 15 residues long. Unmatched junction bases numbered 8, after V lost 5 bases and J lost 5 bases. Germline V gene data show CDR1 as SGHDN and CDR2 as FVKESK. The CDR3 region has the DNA TGTGCCAGCAGCTACGACAGGGCTAGGAATGAAAAACTGTTTTTT. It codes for CASSYDRARNEKLFF. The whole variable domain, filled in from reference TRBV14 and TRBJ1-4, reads EAGVTQFPSHSVIEKGQTVTLRCDPISGHDNLYWYRRVMGKEIKFLLHFVKESKQDESGMPNNRFLAERTGGTYSTLKVQPAELEDSGVYFCASSYDRARNEKLFFGSGTQLSVL.

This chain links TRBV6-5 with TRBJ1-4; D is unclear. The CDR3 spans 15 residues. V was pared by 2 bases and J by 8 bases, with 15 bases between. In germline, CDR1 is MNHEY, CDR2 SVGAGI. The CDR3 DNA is TGTGCCAGCAGTTACGCAAATCGGGTGGGAGAAAAACTGTTTTTT. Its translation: CASSYANRVGEKLFF.

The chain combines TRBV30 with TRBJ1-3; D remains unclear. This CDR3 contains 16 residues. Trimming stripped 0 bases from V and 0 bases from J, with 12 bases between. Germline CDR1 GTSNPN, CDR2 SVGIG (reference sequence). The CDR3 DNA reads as TGTGCCTGGAGTGTATCCAGGACCTACTCTGGAAACACCATATATTTT. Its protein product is CAWSVSRTYSGNTIYF.

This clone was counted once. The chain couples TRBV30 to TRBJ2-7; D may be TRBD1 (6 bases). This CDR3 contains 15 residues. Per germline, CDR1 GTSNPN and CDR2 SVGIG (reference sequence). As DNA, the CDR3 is TGTGCGATTACTCACCGGGACATTAGCTCCTACGAGCAGTACTTC. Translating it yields CAITHRDISSYEQYF.

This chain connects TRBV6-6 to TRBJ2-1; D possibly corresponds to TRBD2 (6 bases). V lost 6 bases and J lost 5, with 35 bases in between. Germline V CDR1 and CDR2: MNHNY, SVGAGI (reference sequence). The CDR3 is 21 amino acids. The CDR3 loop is CASSLPESRLDRNKEHNEQFF. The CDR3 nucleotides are TGTGCCAGCAGCCTACCAGAATCAAGACTAGACAGAAATAAAGAACACAATGAGCAGTTCTTC.

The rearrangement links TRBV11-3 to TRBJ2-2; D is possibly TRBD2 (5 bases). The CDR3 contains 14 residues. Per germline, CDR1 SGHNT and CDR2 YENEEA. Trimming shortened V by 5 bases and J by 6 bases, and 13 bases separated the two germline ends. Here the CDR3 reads CASSPMGSSGELFF. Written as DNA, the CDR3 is TGTGCCAGCAGCCCGATGGGGAGCTCCGGGGAGCTGTTTTTT.

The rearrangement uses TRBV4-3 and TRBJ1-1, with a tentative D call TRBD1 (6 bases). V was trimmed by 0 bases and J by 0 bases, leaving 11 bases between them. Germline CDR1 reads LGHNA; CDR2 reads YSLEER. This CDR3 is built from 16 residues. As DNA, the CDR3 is TGCGCCAGCAGCCAAGATTCGGGGGACATGAACACTGAAGCTTTCTTT. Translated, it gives CASSQDSGDMNTEAFF.

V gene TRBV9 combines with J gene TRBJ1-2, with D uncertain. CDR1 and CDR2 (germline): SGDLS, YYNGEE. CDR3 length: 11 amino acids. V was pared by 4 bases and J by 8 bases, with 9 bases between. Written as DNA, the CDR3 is TGTGCCAGCAGCTCCTCTGGAGGCTACACCTTC. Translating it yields CASSSSGGYTF. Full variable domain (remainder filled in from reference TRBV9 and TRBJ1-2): DSGVTQTPKHLITATGQRVTLRCSPRSGDLSVYWYQQSLDQGLQFLIQYYNGEERAKGNILERFSAQQFPDLHSELNLSSLELGDSALYFCASSSSGGYTFGSGTRLTVV.

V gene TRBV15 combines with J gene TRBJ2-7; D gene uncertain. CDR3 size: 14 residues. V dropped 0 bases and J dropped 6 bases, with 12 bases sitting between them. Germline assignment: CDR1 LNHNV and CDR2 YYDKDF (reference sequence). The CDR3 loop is CATSRDRGASEQYF. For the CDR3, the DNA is TGTGCCACCAGCAGAGATCGTGGAGCGTCCGAGCAGTACTTC.

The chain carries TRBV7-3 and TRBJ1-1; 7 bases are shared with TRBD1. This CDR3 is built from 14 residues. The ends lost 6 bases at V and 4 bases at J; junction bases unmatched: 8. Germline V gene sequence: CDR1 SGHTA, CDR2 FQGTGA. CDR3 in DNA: TGTGCCAGCAGGCCGACAGGGCGAATCACTGAAGCTTTCTTT. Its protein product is CASRPTGRITEAFF.

DNA for the CDR3: TGTGCCAGCAGCCAAGATGGAAAGGGAGCGGTGTCCTCTGGAAACACCATATATTTT. Translating gives CASSQDGKGAVSSGNTIYF. This sequence joins TRBV4-2 and TRBJ1-3; D unresolved. CDR1 is LGHNA and CDR2 is YNFKEQ in the germline V gene. This CDR3 comprises 19 residues. Deletions cut 0 bases from V and 0 bases from J, with 18 bases between.

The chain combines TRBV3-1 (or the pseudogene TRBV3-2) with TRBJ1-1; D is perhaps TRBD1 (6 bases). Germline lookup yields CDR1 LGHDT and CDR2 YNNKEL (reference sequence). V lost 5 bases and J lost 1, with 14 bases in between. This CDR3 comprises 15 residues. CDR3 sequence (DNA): TGTGCCAGCAGCTTGTGGGGGGCGTCGAACACTGAAGCTTTCTTT. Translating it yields CASSLWGASNTEAFF.